The 22 T cell receptor beta chains below come from one sample, sequenced in a study of shared clonotypes between healthy human individuals. The assay was immunoSEQ multiplex PCR, and TCRdb's table has in-frame clones only and misses some. This table has 850,000 to 1,200,000 clones, about 80% appearing once. The sample taken for sequencing was memory CD4+ T cells sorted from blood. This sample's subset: CD45RA-negative fraction. The receptors stem from a man between 18 and 35 years old in good health.

In its sample, this clone was seen once. V gene TRBV15 combines with J gene TRBJ1-1; TRBD1 might be the D (6 bases). CDR1 is LNHNV, CDR2 YYDKDF, per germline (reference sequence). Trimming took 0 bases from V and 1 from J, leaving 9 bases between them. The CDR3 loop spans 15 amino acids. CDR3 sequence (DNA): TGTGCCACCAGCAGAGATCGGGGGCAGAACACTGAAGCTTTCTTT. Protein sequence: CATSRDRGQNTEAFF. Drawing the rest from reference TRBV15 and TRBJ1-1, the complete variable domain is DAMVIQNPRYQVTQFGKPVTLSCSQTLNHNVMYWYQQKSSQAPKLLFHYYDKDFNNEADTPDNFQSRRPNTSFCFLDIRSPGLGDTAMYLCATSRDRGQNTEAFFGQGTRLTVV.

The chain uses TRBV19 and TRBJ2-2; 10 nucleotides align to TRBD2. The V gene's germline CDR1 is LNHDA and CDR2 SQIVND (reference sequence). The CDR3 runs to 15 residues. The junction had 8 bases not matched to a gene; V was cut back by 7 bases and J by 6 bases. This CDR3 is CASNPSGGSAGELFF. The CDR3 nucleotides are TGTGCCAGTAATCCTAGCGGGGGTTCGGCCGGGGAGCTGTTTTTT.

V and J are TRBV2 and TRBJ2-5, with a possible D match to TRBD1 (6 bases). The CDR3 is 15 residues long. Trimming shortened V by 4 bases and J by 1 base, and 13 bases separated the two germline ends. The V gene's germline CDR1 is SNHLY and CDR2 FYNNEI. The CDR3 DNA sequence: TGTGCCAGCAGTGCGTCAGGGGCGACCCAAGAGACCCAGTACTTC. This translates into CASSASGATQETQYF.

The CDR3 loop is CASSLSAQRELFF. CDR3 coding DNA: TGTGCCAGCAGCTTATCCGCTCAAAGGGAGCTGTTTTTT. The V and J genes are TRBV11-2 and TRBJ2-2, with D uncertain. This CDR3 region has 13 residues. Germline V gene lookup returns CDR1 SGHAT and CDR2 FQNNGV. Trimming took 2 bases from V and 9 from J, leaving 10 bases between them.

The count of this clone is one. This chain uses TRBV18 with TRBJ2-5; 9 bases are shared with TRBD1. This CDR3 has 16 amino acids. The junction had 9 bases not matched to a gene; V was cut back by 2 bases and J by 5 bases. The germline gives CDR1 KGHSH, CDR2 LQKENI. CDR3 DNA sequence: TGTGCCAGCTCACCATCGGGACAGGGTCGGCGGGAGACCCAGTACTTC. Its protein product is CASSPSGQGRRETQYF.

The rearrangement uses TRBV10-3 and TRBJ2-1; D not certain. From germline, CDR1 is ENHRY and CDR2 SYGVKD. Trimming cost V 3 bases and J 10 bases, with 10 bases left between them. The CDR3 sequence is 12 residues long. CDR3 loop: CAISEETMEQFF. DNA for the CDR3: TGTGCCATCAGTGAAGAAACAATGGAGCAGTTCTTC.

The chain recombines TRBV5-4 with TRBJ2-2; TRBD1 or TRBD2 may be the D gene (5 bases each). Looked up from germline, CDR1 is SGHNT and CDR2 is YYREEE (reference sequence). Trimming shortened V by 0 bases and J by 4 bases, and 19 bases separated the two germline ends. This CDR3 spans 18 amino acids. The CDR3 region is CASSLAVWGKSSTGELFF. The DNA of the CDR3 is TGTGCCAGCAGCTTGGCGGTTTGGGGGAAGTCTAGCACCGGGGAGCTGTTTTTT.

This clone has a handful of counts. Other DNA sequences of this sample code for an identical CDR3. CDR3: CSANHRDTQYF. In DNA form, the CDR3 reads TGCAGTGCTAACCACCGGGATACGCAGTATTTT. The genes are TRBV20-1 and TRBJ2-3; D uncertain. Between the trimmed V and J ends, which lost 4 bases and 6 bases, there was a span of 8 bases. Looked up from germline, CDR1 is DFQATT and CDR2 is SNEGSKA (reference sequence). This CDR3 has 11 residues.

J is TRBJ2-7 and V is TRBV5-5; D gene ambiguous. V lost 0 bases and J 3 bases, leaving 16 bases between the germline ends. This CDR3 region has 16 residues. Per the germline V gene, CDR1 is SGHKS and CDR2 is YYEKEE (reference sequence). The CDR3 DNA reads TGTGCCAGCAGCTTGGTATGGGAAACCTCCCACTACGAGCAGTACTTC. Protein: CASSLVWETSHYEQYF.

The chain recombines TRBV10-3 with TRBJ1-4, with D perhaps matching TRBD1 (5 bases). V was trimmed by 0 bases and J by 8 bases, leaving 13 bases between them. Germline V gives CDR1 ENHRY, CDR2 SYGVKD. The CDR3 runs to 15 residues. The CDR3 here is CAISESRRGGEKLFF. Written as DNA, the CDR3 is TGTGCCATCAGTGAGTCGAGAAGGGGCGGGGAAAAACTGTTTTTT.

V and J are TRBV19 and TRBJ1-6; D uncertain. Trimming stripped 5 bases from V and 5 bases from J, with 19 bases between. This CDR3 has 17 amino acids. Germline V lookup: CDR1 LNHDA, CDR2 SQIVND (reference sequence). In nucleotides, the CDR3 is TGTGCCAGTAGTGATAGGACCTGGGGATCGAATAATTCACCCCTCCACTTT. This gives the protein CASSDRTWGSNNSPLHF.

About this clone: Compared with germline, one end of the junction differs, possibly owing to a read error. The chain is built from TRBV9 and TRBJ1-6; D is undetermined. Per germline, CDR1 SGDLS and CDR2 YYNGEE. The CDR3 runs to 13 residues. The CDR3 here is CASSPRPDSPLHF. CDR3 nucleotide sequence: TGTGCCAGCAGCCCCCGCCCAGATTCGCCCCTCCACTTT.

The chain is built from TRBV29-1 and TRBJ2-2; TRBD2 is a possible D gene (5 bases). V shed 2 bases and J shed 5 bases, with 12 bases lying between them. The CDR3 is made up of 14 amino acids. Germline CDR1 and CDR2: SQVTM and ANQGSEA. CDR3 bases: TGCAGCGTTGAACGGATCGGGAAAACCGGGGAGCTGTTTTTT. Amino acid sequence: CSVERIGKTGELFF.

A remark on this clone: Distinct nucleotide sequences in the sample also encode this CDR3. The chain links TRBV5-1 to TRBJ2-7; 7 bases are shared with TRBD2. The CDR3 totals 14 residues. V was pared by 4 bases and J by 0 bases, with 4 bases of the junction left unmatched. Germline V gives CDR1 SGHRS, CDR2 YFSETQ. CDR3 sequence (DNA): TGCGCCAGCAGCACCGGGGGGAGCTCCTACGAGCAGTACTTC. It specifies CASSTGGSSYEQYF. The whole variable domain, filled in from reference TRBV5-1 and TRBJ2-7, reads KAGVTQTPRYLIKTRGQQVTLSCSPISGHRSVSWYQQTPGQGLQFLFEYFSETQRNKGNFPGRFSGRQFSNSRSEMNVSTLELGDSALYLCASSTGGSSYEQYFGPGTRLTVT.

The V gene is TRBV4-1, the J gene TRBJ1-1, with 8 nucleotides matching TRBD1. The CDR3 runs to 15 residues. The germline gives CDR1 MGHRA, CDR2 YSYEKL. With V trimmed by 4 bases and J by 1 base, 5 bases remained unmatched. The CDR3 reads CASSRADRGNTEAFF. The DNA for the CDR3 is TGCGCCAGCAGCCGGGCCGACAGGGGGAACACTGAAGCTTTCTTT.

This clone was observed a few times. The chain links TRBV6-6 to TRBJ1-3; D is uncertain. CDR1 MNHNY and CDR2 SVGAGI come from the germline V gene (reference sequence). Trimming took 6 bases from V and 4 from J, leaving 7 bases between them. The CDR3 totals 12 residues. CDR3 region: CASSQGGNTIYF. As DNA, the CDR3 is TGTGCCAGCAGCCAAGGCGGAAACACCATATATTTT.

The rearrangement joins TRBV6-5 to TRBJ2-3, with 12 bases lining up with TRBD2. The V segment lost 10 bases and the J segment 1 base; nucleotides outside the gene matches: 3. The germline V gene has CDR1 MNHEY and CDR2 SVGAGI. The CDR3 length is 14 residues. CDR3 region: CATRLAGGTDTQYF. DNA for the CDR3: TGTGCCACAAGACTAGCGGGGGGCACAGATACGCAGTATTTT.

The gene calls are TRBV18 and TRBJ1-1; D call uncertain. Trimming left V 5 bases short and J 1 base short, with 8 bases between. The CDR3 covers 13 residues. Germline loops: CDR1 KGHSH, CDR2 LQKENI. CDR3 amino acids: CASSKEGNTEAFF. CDR3 sequence (DNA): TGTGCCAGCTCAAAGGAGGGGAACACTGAAGCTTTCTTT.

The rearrangement uses TRBV10-3 and TRBJ2-4, with D perhaps TRBD1 or TRBD2 (5 bases each). V lost 3 bases, J lost 2 bases, and 8 bases lay in between. CDR1 is ENHRY and CDR2 is SYGVKD in the germline V gene. The CDR3 runs to 14 residues. The CDR3 DNA sequence: TGTGCCATCAGTGATGAGGGGCCCAAAAACATTCAGTACTTC. It yields the protein CAISDEGPKNIQYF.

The chain is built from TRBV6-1 and TRBJ1-3; D is unclear. V lost 3 bases and J 1 base, leaving 10 bases between the germline ends. The CDR3 length is 15 residues. The germline V gene has CDR1 MNHNS and CDR2 SASEGT. The CDR3 region has the DNA TGTGCCAGCAGTGATTACGGGGTTTCTGGAAACACCATATATTTT. Translated: CASSDYGVSGNTIYF.

The chain joins TRBV7-6 to TRBJ2-1; 14 positions agree with TRBD2. Trimming took 5 bases from V and 4 from J; bases not matched to a gene: 13. CDR3 length: 19 residues. CDR1 is SGHVS, CDR2 FNYEAQ, per germline. This CDR3 is CASSRELGTSGSKYNEQFF. CDR3 DNA: TGTGCCAGCAGCCGAGAACTCGGGACTAGCGGGAGCAAGTACAATGAGCAGTTCTTC.

V usage is TRBV20-1 and J usage is TRBJ1-2; D is undetermined. Germline V gives CDR1 DFQATT, CDR2 SNEGSKA (reference sequence). CDR3 length: 11 residues. The ends were cut back, 7 bases at V and 0 bases at J, with 6 bases in the middle. CDR3: CSGGSNYGYTF. CDR3 coding DNA: TGCAGTGGGGGTTCTAACTATGGCTACACCTTC.